This T cell receptor (beta chain) derives from a study of cytomegalovirus exposure and HLA in healthy donors. In the study overall: Around 85 million unique TCRs from HLA-typed donors were held in an early data release. General study points: There were some V segments, including TRBV6-2 and TRBV6-3, excluded as indistinguishable. By a later analysis, the bulk of CMV-associated TCR beta chains appeared HLA-restricted.

V lost 5 bases to trimming and J lost 0 bases, with 10 bases between them. CDR1 SQVTM and CDR2 ANQGSEA come from the germline V gene. CDR3 length: 13 amino acids. The PCR used 60 Vbeta and 13 Jbeta primers. Only in-frame clones appear in the TCRdb table, and some are missing; sequencing was by immunoSEQ multiplex PCR. The sample includes about 130,000 clones, around three quarters of them seen just once. Concerning this clone: Its target is unknown.

The receptor was isolated from a man aged 25 to 45 in good health and CMV-seronegative. The specimen sequenced was PBMCs. The rearrangement uses TRBV29-1 and TRBJ1-1, with a weak D call TRBD1 (5 bases). The CDR3 DNA sequence: TGCAGCGTTCTGGGGGGACTGAACACTGAAGCTTTCTTT. Translated, it gives CSVLGGLNTEAFF.